This TCR beta chain was documented in a study of blood T cell repertoires in COVID-19. This CDR3 region has 15 residues. V was trimmed by 2 bases and J by 0 bases, leaving 7 bases between them. Germline CDR1 is MDHEN and CDR2 is SYDVKM. In the original workflow: Amplification of reference gene primers was used by the study to estimate nucleated cell counts. Clones were sequenced by immunoSEQ multiplex PCR, and TCRdb holds only the in-frame ones, with some missing. From that table come the V and J calls and clone size; the DNA was used to work out D and trimming. The sample has over 65,000 clones; 75% to 95% are singletons.

This clonotype was sampled from a woman of 80 years or more with acute or convalescent COVID-19. Material for sequencing was peripheral blood. The genes are TRBV28 and TRBJ2-2; D is possibly TRBD2 (5 bases). The CDR3 loop reads CASSLGGSNTGELFF. The CDR3 bases are TGTGCCAGCAGTTTAGGAGGTTCGAACACCGGGGAGCTGTTTTTT. Together with reference TRBV28 and TRBJ2-2, the CDR3 gives the full variable domain: DVKVTQSSRYLVKRTGEKVFLECVQDMDHENMFWYRQDPGLGLRLIYFSYDVKMKEKGDIPEGYSVSREKKERFSLILESASTNQTSMYLCASSLGGSNTGELFFGEGSRLTVL.